The T cell receptor (beta chain) under discussion was sequenced for a study of cytomegalovirus exposure and HLA in healthy donors. Whole-study findings and limits: TCR beta V- and J-gene trimming was later associated with a missense DCLRE1C variant. The classifier, whose performance was assessed in both the original and validation cohorts, reportedly diagnosed cytomegalovirus status with high specificity and sensitivity. Differences between HLA loci emerged in a later analysis of TCR association rates, with DRB1 most and HLA-C fewest.

The PCR made use of 60 Vbeta and 13 Jbeta primers. Profiling relied on immunoSEQ multiplex PCR, and the TCRdb table lists in-frame clones only, not all of them. The data show approximately 130,000 clones, approximately 60% seen once. This clone has only one observation. The antigen remains undetermined. The sample consisted of PBMCs. This TCR came from a woman in her forties in good health and CMV-seronegative.

In DNA form, the CDR3 reads TGTGCCCGGGGGGACGGACTGTCCTACGAGCAGTACTTC. It yields the protein CARGDGLSYEQYF. V gene TRBV30 combines with J gene TRBJ2-7; 7 positions match TRBD2. The CDR3 runs to 13 residues. Germline values: CDR1 GTSNPN, CDR2 SVGIG (reference sequence). The V gene end was trimmed by 8 bases and the J gene end by 1 base; junction bases not matched to a gene: 8. Supplemented by reference TRBV30 and TRBJ2-7, the full variable domain reads SQTIHQWPATLVQPVGSPLSLECTVEGTSNPNLYWYRQAAGRGLQLLFYSVGIGQISSEVPQNLSASRPQDRQFILSSKKLLLSDSGFYLCARGDGLSYEQYFGPGTRLTVT.